Presented here are 14 T cell receptor beta chains from one specimen sequenced in a study of cytomegalovirus exposure and HLA in healthy donors. The PCR was carried out with 60 Vbeta primers and 13 Jbeta primers. Here immunoSEQ multiplex PCR was the method, and the copy in TCRdb shows in-frame clones only, minus some. The sample records about 160,000 clones, roughly 80% being singletons. Sequenced material: PBMCs. These receptors were obtained from a woman between 50 and 59 years old in good health and CMV-seronegative.

This clone came up a few times. The rearrangement uses TRBV6-4 and TRBJ2-3; TRBD2 might be the D (7 bases). The CDR3 spans 15 residues. The V end was cut by 2 bases, the J end by 3 bases, with 12 bases between. Germline V gives CDR1 MRHNA, CDR2 SNTAGT. CDR3 sequence: CASSDARGGTDTQYF. CDR3 in DNA: TGTGCCAGCAGTGACGCCAGGGGAGGGACAGATACGCAGTATTTT.

The chain is built from TRBV5-5 and TRBJ1-2; TRBD1 is a possible D gene (6 bases). Per the germline V gene, CDR1 is SGHKS and CDR2 is YYEKEE (reference sequence). With 4 bases removed from V and 2 bases from J, the gap between germline ends came to 12 bases. The CDR3 has 14 amino acids. CDR3 in amino acids: CASSPGTYNYGYTF. CDR3 nucleotides: TGTGCCAGCAGCCCCGGGACATACAACTATGGCTACACCTTC. The whole variable domain, remainder taken from reference TRBV5-5 and TRBJ1-2, is DAGVTQSPTHLIKTRGQQVTLRCSPISGHKSVSWYQQVLGQGPQFIFQYYEKEERGRGNFPDRFSARQFPNYSSELNVNALLLGDSALYLCASSPGTYNYGYTFGSGTRLTVV.

J is TRBJ2-1 and V is TRBV27; D ambiguous. V lost 8 bases and J 7 bases, leaving 9 bases between the germline ends. The CDR3 is made up of 11 amino acids. The V gene's germline CDR1 is MNHEY and CDR2 SMNVEV (reference sequence). The CDR3 spells CASSNRNEQFF. In DNA, the CDR3 is TGTGCCAGCTCTAACCGGAATGAGCAGTTCTTC.

The V call is TRBV30, the J call TRBJ1-2, with D maybe TRBD1 (5 bases). Trimming removed 2 bases at V and 4 bases at J, with 14 bases between. CDR1 is GTSNPN and CDR2 is SVGIG in the germline V gene (reference sequence). CDR3 length: 14 amino acids. The CDR3 DNA reads TGTGCCTGGAGTCAGGGTGGATCCTCCTATGGCTACACCTTC. Protein product: CAWSQGGSSYGYTF.

V and J are TRBV28 and TRBJ1-4, with TRBD1 matching 8 bases. CDR1 is MDHEN, CDR2 SYDVKM, per germline. The ends lost 2 bases at V and 5 bases at J; junction bases unmatched: 1. The CDR3 has 14 amino acids. Here the CDR3 DNA reads TGTGCCAGCAGTTTACGGACAGGGAATGAAAAACTGTTTTTT. This sequence encodes CASSLRTGNEKLFF.

V usage is TRBV19 and J usage is TRBJ2-7; TRBD1 might be the D (5 bases). Germline V gene lookup returns CDR1 LNHDA and CDR2 SQIVND (reference sequence). V lost 5 bases and J lost 3, with 14 bases in between. The CDR3 extends over 14 amino acids. The CDR3 spells CASSPRRDSYEQYF. CDR3 DNA: TGTGCCAGTAGTCCGCGTAGAGACAGCTACGAGCAGTACTTC.

This clone was counted once. The chain combines TRBV15 with TRBJ2-7; TRBD1 aligns across 11 bases. The CDR3 covers 21 residues. CDR1 is LNHNV and CDR2 is YYDKDF in the germline V gene (reference sequence). The V and J ends lost 0 bases and 2 bases, in that order; junction bases with no gene match: 18. The DNA for the CDR3 is TGTGCCACCAGCAGAGAAACCTCTTGGACAGGGGGCGGTTCGAGCCCCTACGAGCAGTACTTC. Protein product: CATSRETSWTGGGSSPYEQYF.

This clone was picked up a small number of times. The CDR3 loop is CASSSPTGSAFF. As DNA, the CDR3 is TGTGCCAGCAGTTCCCCGACAGGTTCGGCGTTTTTT. The V gene is TRBV6-5, the J gene TRBJ1-4, with TRBD1 as a possible D gene (6 bases). CDR3 length: 12 amino acids. V was shortened by 4 bases and J by 16 bases, with 16 bases between the two germline ends. The germline gives CDR1 MNHEY, CDR2 SVGAGI.

This clone has a single count. The chain links TRBV11-2 to TRBJ2-7, with D unresolved. V was cut by 1 base and J by 3 bases, with 10 bases left in between. In germline, CDR1 is SGHAT, CDR2 FQNNGV. The CDR3 runs to 14 residues. The CDR3 DNA sequence: TGTGCCAGCAGCTTAGGCGGATTGGGCTACGAGCAGTACTTC. Amino acids: CASSLGGLGYEQYF.

This sequence joins TRBV27 and TRBJ2-6; 7 bases line up with TRBD2. Germline V CDR1 and CDR2: MNHEY, SMNVEV (reference sequence). V lost 2 bases, J lost 4 bases, and 2 bases stayed unmatched. There are 15 residues in the CDR3. The CDR3 nucleotides read TGTGCCAGCAGTTTACGGCGGGAGGGGGCCAACGTCCTGACTTTC. Translated, it gives CASSLRREGANVLTF. Together with reference TRBV27 and TRBJ2-6, the CDR3 gives the full variable domain: EAQVTQNPRYLITVTGKKLTVTCSQNMNHEYMSWYRQDPGLGLRQIYYSMNVEVTDKGDVPEGYKVSRKEKRNFPLILESPSPNQTSLYFCASSLRREGANVLTFGAGSRLTVL.

In this sample, this clone turned up once. V is TRBV19 and J is TRBJ2-7; 9 bases map to TRBD1. Trimming cost V 3 bases and J 2 bases; bases outside gene matches: 5. Germline-derived CDR1 and CDR2 are LNHDA and SQIVND (reference sequence). The length of the CDR3 is 15 residues. The CDR3, as DNA: TGTGCCAGTAGTATTTCGGGACAGGGAACCTACGAGCAGTACTTC. Encoded protein: CASSISGQGTYEQYF.

The V call is TRBV6-1, the J call TRBJ1-2, with 9 bases aligning to TRBD1. The CDR3 extends over 17 amino acids. V was pared by 2 bases and J by 2 bases, with 9 bases of the junction left unmatched. The germline V gene encodes CDR1 MNHNS and CDR2 SASEGT. This CDR3 reads CASSESTGGDLNYGYTF. DNA of the CDR3: TGTGCCAGCAGTGAATCTACAGGGGGCGATTTAAACTATGGCTACACCTTC.

V gene TRBV20-1 combines with J gene TRBJ2-7; tentative D call: TRBD2 (5 bases). The CDR3 consists of 11 residues. V shed 5 bases and J shed 3 bases, with 8 bases lying between them. Germline CDR1 DFQATT, CDR2 SNEGSKA (reference sequence). For the CDR3, the DNA is TGCAGTGCTCGGGATTTCTACGAGCAGTACTTC. Protein product: CSARDFYEQYF.

This chain links TRBV7-9 with TRBJ2-1, with 12 positions matching TRBD2. With 7 bases clipped from V and 11 bases from J, the junction kept 9 bases outside the gene matches. CDR1 is SEHNR, CDR2 FQNEAQ, per germline (reference sequence). This CDR3 has 14 amino acids. The CDR3 region has the DNA TGTGCCAGCACCGTGGGACTAGCGGGCGGAAAGCAGTTCTTC. Translated, it gives CASTVGLAGGKQFF.